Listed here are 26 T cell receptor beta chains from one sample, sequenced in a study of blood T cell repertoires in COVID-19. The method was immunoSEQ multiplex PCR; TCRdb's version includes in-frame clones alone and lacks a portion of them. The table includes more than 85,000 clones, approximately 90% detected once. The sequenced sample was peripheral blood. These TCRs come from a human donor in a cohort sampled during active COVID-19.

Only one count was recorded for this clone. Here the CDR3 reads CASSSDRVRDGYTF. CDR3 nucleotide sequence: TGTGCCAGCAGCTCCGACAGGGTTCGGGATGGCTACACCTTC. The gene calls are TRBV5-8 and TRBJ1-2; TRBD1 agrees at 7 bases. The CDR3 sequence is 14 residues long. Germline V CDR1 and CDR2: SGHTS, YDEGEE. V lost 3 bases, J lost 6 bases, and 8 bases stayed unmatched.

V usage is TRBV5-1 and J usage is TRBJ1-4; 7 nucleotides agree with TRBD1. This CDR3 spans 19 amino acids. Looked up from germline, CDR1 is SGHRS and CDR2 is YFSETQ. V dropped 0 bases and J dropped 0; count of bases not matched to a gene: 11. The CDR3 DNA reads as TGCGCCAGCAGCTTGGGAGGCAGGGGGGTCACTGCAACTAATGAAAAACTGTTTTTT. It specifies CASSLGGRGVTATNEKLFF. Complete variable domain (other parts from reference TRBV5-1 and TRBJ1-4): KAGVTQTPRYLIKTRGQQVTLSCSPISGHRSVSWYQQTPGQGLQFLFEYFSETQRNKGNFPGRFSGRQFSNSRSEMNVSTLELGDSALYLCASSLGGRGVTATNEKLFFGSGTQLSVL.

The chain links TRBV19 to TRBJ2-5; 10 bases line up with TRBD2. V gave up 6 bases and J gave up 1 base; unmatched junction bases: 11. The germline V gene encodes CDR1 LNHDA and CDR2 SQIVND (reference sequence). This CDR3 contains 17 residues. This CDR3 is CASSRTSGPISQETQYF. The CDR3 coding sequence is TGTGCCAGTAGCAGGACTAGCGGCCCTATTTCCCAAGAGACCCAGTACTTC. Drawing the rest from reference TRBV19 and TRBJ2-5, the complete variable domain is DGGITQSPKYLFRKEGQNVTLSCEQNLNHDAMYWYRQDPGQGLRLIYYSQIVNDFQKGDIAEGYSVSREKKESFPLTVTSAQKNPTAFYLCASSRTSGPISQETQYFGPGTRLLVL.

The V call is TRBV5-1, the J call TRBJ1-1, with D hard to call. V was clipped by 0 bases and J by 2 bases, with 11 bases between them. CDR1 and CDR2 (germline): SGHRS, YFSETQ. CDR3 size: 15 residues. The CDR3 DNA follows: TGCGCCAGCAGCTTGGCCGGAGACTTCAACACTGAAGCTTTCTTT. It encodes CASSLAGDFNTEAFF.

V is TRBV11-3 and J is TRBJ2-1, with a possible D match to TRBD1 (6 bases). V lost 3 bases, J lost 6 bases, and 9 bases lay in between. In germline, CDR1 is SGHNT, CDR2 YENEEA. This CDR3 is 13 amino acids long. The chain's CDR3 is CASSFEGGNEQFF. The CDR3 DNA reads TGTGCCAGCAGCTTCGAAGGGGGCAATGAGCAGTTCTTC.

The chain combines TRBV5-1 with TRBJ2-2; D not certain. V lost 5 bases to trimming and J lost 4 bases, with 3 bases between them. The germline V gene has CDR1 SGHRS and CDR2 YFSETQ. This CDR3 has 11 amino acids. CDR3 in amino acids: CASSRTGELFF. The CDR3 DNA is TGCGCCAGCAGTCGCACCGGGGAGCTGTTTTTT. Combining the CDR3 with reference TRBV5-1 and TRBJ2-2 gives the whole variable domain KAGVTQTPRYLIKTRGQQVTLSCSPISGHRSVSWYQQTPGQGLQFLFEYFSETQRNKGNFPGRFSGRQFSNSRSEMNVSTLELGDSALYLCASSRTGELFFGEGSRLTVL.

Here the CDR3 reads CASGRGDYGYTF. The DNA for the CDR3 is TGTGCCAGCGGCAGGGGTGACTATGGCTACACCTTC. The chain carries TRBV5-4 and TRBJ1-2; possible D gene TRBD1, 6 bases. V was shortened by 7 bases and J by 3 bases, with 10 bases between the two germline ends. This CDR3 contains 12 residues. Germline-derived CDR1 and CDR2 are SGHNT and YYREEE (reference sequence).

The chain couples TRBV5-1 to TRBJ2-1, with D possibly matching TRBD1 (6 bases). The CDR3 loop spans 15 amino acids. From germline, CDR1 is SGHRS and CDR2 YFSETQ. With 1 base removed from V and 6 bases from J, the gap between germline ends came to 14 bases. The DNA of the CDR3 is TGCGCCAGCAGCTTGCAGGGGCTAGTCTCCAATGAGCAGTTCTTC. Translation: CASSLQGLVSNEQFF.

CDR3 coding DNA: TGCGCCAGCAGAAGACGTACAGGGTGTAGGAGCAATCAGCCCCAGCATTTT. Its translation: CASRRRTGCRSNQPQHF. The rearrangement links TRBV23-1 to TRBJ1-5; TRBD1 might be the D (6 bases). TRBV23-1 is known as an ORF, though its function is uncertain. The ends were cut back, 6 bases at V and 1 base at J, with 19 bases in the middle. The CDR3 is 17 amino acids.

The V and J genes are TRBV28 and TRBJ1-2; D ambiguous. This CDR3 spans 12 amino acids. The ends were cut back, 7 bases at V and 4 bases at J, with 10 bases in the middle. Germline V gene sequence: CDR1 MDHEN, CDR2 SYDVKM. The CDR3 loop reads CASKREPYGYTF. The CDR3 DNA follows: TGTGCCAGCAAAAGAGAACCCTATGGCTACACCTTC.

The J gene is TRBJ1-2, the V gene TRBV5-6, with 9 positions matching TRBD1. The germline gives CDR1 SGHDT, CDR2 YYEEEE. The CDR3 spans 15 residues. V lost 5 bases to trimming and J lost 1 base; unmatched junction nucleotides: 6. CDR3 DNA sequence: TGTGCCAGCAGGGAACCGGGACAGGGTAACTATGGCTACACCTTC. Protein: CASREPGQGNYGYTF. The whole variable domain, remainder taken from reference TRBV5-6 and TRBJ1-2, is DAGVTQSPTHLIKTRGQQVTLRCSPKSGHDTVSWYQQALGQGPQFIFQYYEEEERQRGNFPDRFSGHQFPNYSSELNVNALLLGDSALYLCASREPGQGNYGYTFGSGTRLTVV.

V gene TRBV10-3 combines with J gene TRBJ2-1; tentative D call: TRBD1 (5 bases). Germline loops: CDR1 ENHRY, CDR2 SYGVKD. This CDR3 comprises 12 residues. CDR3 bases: TGTGCTACGGCAGGGAATTACAATGAGCAGTTCTTC. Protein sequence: CATAGNYNEQFF.

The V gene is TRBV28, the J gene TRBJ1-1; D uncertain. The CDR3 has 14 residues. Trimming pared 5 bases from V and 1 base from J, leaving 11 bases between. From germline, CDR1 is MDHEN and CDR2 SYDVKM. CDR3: CASSGWAENTEAFF. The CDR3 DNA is TGTGCCAGCAGTGGTTGGGCTGAGAACACTGAAGCTTTCTTT. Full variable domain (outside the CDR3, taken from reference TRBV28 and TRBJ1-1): DVKVTQSSRYLVKRTGEKVFLECVQDMDHENMFWYRQDPGLGLRLIYFSYDVKMKEKGDIPEGYSVSREKKERFSLILESASTNQTSMYLCASSGWAENTEAFFGQGTRLTVV.

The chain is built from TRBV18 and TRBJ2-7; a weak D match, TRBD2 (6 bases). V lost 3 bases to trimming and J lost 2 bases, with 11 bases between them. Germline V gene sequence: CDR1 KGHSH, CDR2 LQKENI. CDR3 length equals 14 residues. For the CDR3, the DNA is TGTGCCAGCTCACCGGAGGGGCCTACCTACGAGCAGTACTTC. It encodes CASSPEGPTYEQYF.

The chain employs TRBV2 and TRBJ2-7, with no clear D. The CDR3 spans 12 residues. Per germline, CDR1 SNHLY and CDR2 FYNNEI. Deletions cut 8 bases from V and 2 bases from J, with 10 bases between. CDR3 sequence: CASSFSAYEQYF. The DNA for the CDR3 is TGTGCCAGCTCTTTTTCAGCCTACGAGCAGTACTTC.

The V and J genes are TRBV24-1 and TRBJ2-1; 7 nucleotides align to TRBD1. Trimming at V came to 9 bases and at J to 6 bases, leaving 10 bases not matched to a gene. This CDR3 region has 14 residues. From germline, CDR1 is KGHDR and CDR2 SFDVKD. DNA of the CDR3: TGTGCCACCCAACCGGGACAGCCCCCCAATGAGCAGTTCTTC. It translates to CATQPGQPPNEQFF.

For the CDR3, the DNA is TGCGCCAGTTCCGGAGAGACTGAAGCTTTCTTT. Amino acid sequence: CASSGETEAFF. This rearrangement joins TRBV5-1 to TRBJ1-1; no firm D call. The V gene's germline CDR1 is SGHRS and CDR2 YFSETQ. V was cut by 8 bases and J by 5 bases, with 10 bases left in between. CDR3 length: 11 residues.

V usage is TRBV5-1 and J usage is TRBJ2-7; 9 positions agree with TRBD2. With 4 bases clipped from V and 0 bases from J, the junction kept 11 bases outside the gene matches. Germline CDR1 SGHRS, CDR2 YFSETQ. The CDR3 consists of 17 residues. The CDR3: CASSRNSGGPPSYEQYF. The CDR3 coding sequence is TGCGCCAGCAGCAGGAATAGCGGGGGACCTCCCTCCTACGAGCAGTACTTC.

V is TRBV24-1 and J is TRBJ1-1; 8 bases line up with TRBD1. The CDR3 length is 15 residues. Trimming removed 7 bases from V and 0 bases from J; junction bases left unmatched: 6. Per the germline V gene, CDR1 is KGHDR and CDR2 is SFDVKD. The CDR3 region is CATRGTGAMNTEAFF. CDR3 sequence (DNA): TGTGCCACCAGGGGGACAGGCGCAATGAACACTGAAGCTTTCTTT.

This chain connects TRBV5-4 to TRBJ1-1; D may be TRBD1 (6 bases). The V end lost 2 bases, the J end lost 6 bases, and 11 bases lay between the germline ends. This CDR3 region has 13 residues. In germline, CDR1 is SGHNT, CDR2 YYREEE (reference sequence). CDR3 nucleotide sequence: TGTGCCAGCAGCTTAACAGGGTTGCCTGAAGCTTTCTTT. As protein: CASSLTGLPEAFF.

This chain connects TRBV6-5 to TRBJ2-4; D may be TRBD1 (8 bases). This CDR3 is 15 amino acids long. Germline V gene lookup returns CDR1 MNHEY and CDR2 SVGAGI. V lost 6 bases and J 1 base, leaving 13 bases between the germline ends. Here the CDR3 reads CASRAGDRAKNIQYF. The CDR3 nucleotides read TGTGCCAGCAGGGCGGGGGACAGGGCCAAAAACATTCAGTACTTC.

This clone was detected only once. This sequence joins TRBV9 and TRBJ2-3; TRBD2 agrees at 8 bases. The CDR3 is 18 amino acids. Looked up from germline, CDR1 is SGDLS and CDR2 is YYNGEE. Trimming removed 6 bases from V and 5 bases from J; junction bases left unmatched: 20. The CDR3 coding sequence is TGTGCCAGCACCCCACAGGGACTGGCGGGGGGCTTGGTAGATACGCAGTATTTT. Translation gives CASTPQGLAGGLVDTQYF.

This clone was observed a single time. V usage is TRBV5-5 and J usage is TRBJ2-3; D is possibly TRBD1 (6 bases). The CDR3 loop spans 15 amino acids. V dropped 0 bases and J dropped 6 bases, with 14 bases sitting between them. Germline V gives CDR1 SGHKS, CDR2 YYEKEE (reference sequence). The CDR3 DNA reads TGTGCCAGCAGCTTGGTGGACTGGCAGGGGGATACGCAGTATTTT. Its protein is CASSLVDWQGDTQYF.

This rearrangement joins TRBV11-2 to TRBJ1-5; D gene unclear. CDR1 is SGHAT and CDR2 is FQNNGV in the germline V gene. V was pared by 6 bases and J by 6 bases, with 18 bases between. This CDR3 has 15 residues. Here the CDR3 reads CASSLGPTGVQPQHF. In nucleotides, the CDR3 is TGTGCCAGCAGTCTTGGGCCAACCGGGGTTCAGCCCCAGCATTTT.

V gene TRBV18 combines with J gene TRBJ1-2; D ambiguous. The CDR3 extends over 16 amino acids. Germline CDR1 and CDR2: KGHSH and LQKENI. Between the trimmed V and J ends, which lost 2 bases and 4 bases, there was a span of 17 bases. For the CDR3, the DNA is TGTGCCAGCTCACCATCAATGGGTGCGTGGGCCTATGGCTACACCTTC. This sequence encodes CASSPSMGAWAYGYTF.

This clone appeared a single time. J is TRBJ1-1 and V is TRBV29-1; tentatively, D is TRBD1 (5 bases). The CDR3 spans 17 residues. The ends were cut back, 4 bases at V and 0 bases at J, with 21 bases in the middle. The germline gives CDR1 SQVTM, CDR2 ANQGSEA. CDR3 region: CSVVADSRKIMNTEAFF. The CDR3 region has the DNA TGCAGCGTTGTCGCTGACAGCCGGAAAATCATGAACACTGAAGCTTTCTTT.